This T cell receptor beta chain was identified in a study of T-cell reconstitution after alpha-beta-depleted transplantation in children. CDR3 length: 13 amino acids. Germline assignment: CDR1 MNHEY and CDR2 SMNVEV (reference sequence). V lost 6 bases to trimming and J lost 5 bases, with 13 bases between them. Using unique molecular identifiers, the investigators prepared the TCRbeta library. TCRdb re-derived calls from the PCR reads in MiXCR, one entry per CDR3 protein. Among about 640,000 distinct CDR3 sequences listed, roughly 15% were seen once. The sequencing here drew on PBMCs from the stem cell graft donor, taken from the stem cell graft. The receptor was derived from a human donor who donated a stem cell graft to a child with acute myeloid leukemia. V gene TRBV27 combines with J gene TRBJ2-5; D perhaps matches TRBD1 (5 bases). The CDR3 loop is CASSGQLAETQYF. For the CDR3, the DNA is TGTGCCAGCAGCGGACAATTAGCCGAGACCCAGTACTTC.